The rows below give T cell receptor beta chains drawn from one sample of a study of blood T cell repertoires in COVID-19. Assay used: immunoSEQ multiplex PCR; TCRdb lists only in-frame clones, some missing. The sample records 290,000 or so clones, roughly nine tenths being singletons. The sequencing sample was made of peripheral blood. Receptors originate from a man aged 18 to 29 with active or convalescent COVID-19. CDR3s include the opening cysteine and the closing phenylalanine or tryptophan. A D gene is named only where the DNA matches it firmly. Only some rows state a clone size, as once, few, many or a class for expanded clones.

v_gene: TRBV19; d_gene: NA; abundance: NA; j_gene: TRBJ1-5; CDR3aa: CASSIPGVGGNNQPQHF; CDR3nt: TGTGCCAGTAGTATTCCGGGCGTGGGAGGGAACAATCAGCCCCAGCATTTT
v_gene: TRBV6-1; d_gene: TRBD1; abundance: NA; j_gene: TRBJ1-3; CDR3aa: CASSETGGTGNTIYF; CDR3nt: TGTGCCAGCAGTGAGACAGGGGGCACGGGAAACACCATATATTTT
v_gene: TRBV7-2; d_gene: NA; abundance: NA; j_gene: TRBJ2-1; CDR3aa: CASSLSGSSYNEQFF; CDR3nt: TGTGCCAGCAGCTTATCCGGGAGCTCCTACAATGAGCAGTTCTTC
v_gene: TRBV5-1; d_gene: NA; abundance: NA; j_gene: TRBJ1-3; CDR3aa: CASSLLPPGNSGNTIYF; CDR3nt: TGCGCCAGCAGCTTGTTACCGCCGGGAAACTCTGGAAACACCATATATTTT
v_gene: TRBV6-5; d_gene: NA; abundance: once; j_gene: TRBJ1-2; CDR3aa: CASSYDSLGYTF; CDR3nt: TGTGCCAGCAGTTACGATAGTCTCGGCTACACCTTC
v_gene: TRBV2; d_gene: NA; abundance: few; j_gene: TRBJ2-3; CDR3aa: CASHKGQRARSTDTQYF; CDR3nt: TGTGCCAGCCATAAAGGACAGAGAGCCCGTAGCACAGATACGCAGTATTTT
v_gene: TRBV13; d_gene: NA; abundance: once; j_gene: TRBJ2-7; CDR3aa: CASSLSKQSYEQYF; CDR3nt: TGTGCCAGCAGCTTATCTAAACAGAGCTACGAGCAGTACTTC
v_gene: TRBV11-2; d_gene: NA; abundance: NA; j_gene: TRBJ2-7; CDR3aa: CASSFIGLTSYEQYF; CDR3nt: TGTGCCAGCAGCTTTATTGGGCTTACCTCCTACGAGCAGTACTTC
v_gene: TRBV15; d_gene: NA; abundance: NA; j_gene: TRBJ2-2; CDR3aa: CATSRGIEAGELFF; CDR3nt: TGTGCCACCAGCCGGGGAATTGAGGCCGGGGAGCTGTTTTTT
v_gene: TRBV15; d_gene: TRBD2; abundance: NA; j_gene: TRBJ2-5; CDR3aa: CATSRNRWEGTQYF; CDR3nt: TGTGCCACCAGCAGGAACCGGTGGGAGGGGACCCAGTACTTC
v_gene: TRBV5-6; d_gene: NA; abundance: NA; j_gene: TRBJ2-1; CDR3aa: CASSLGGVSPLF; CDR3nt: TGTGCCAGCAGCTTGGGCGGTGTGAGCCCACTCTTC
v_gene: TRBV24-1; d_gene: TRBD2; abundance: NA; j_gene: TRBJ2-2; CDR3aa: CATSSPLGRGTGELFF; CDR3nt: TGTGCCACCAGCTCCCCCCTCGGGAGGGGCACCGGGGAGCTGTTTTTT
v_gene: TRBV4-1; d_gene: NA; abundance: NA; j_gene: TRBJ1-2; CDR3aa: CASSQPTPRNNYGYTF; CDR3nt: TGCGCCAGCAGCCAACCCACTCCCAGGAATAACTATGGCTACACCTTC
v_gene: TRBV19; d_gene: NA; abundance: NA; j_gene: TRBJ1-4; CDR3aa: CASSIDWNDRLFF; CDR3nt: TGTGCCAGTAGTATAGATTGGAACGACAGACTGTTTTTT
v_gene: TRBV7-2; d_gene: NA; abundance: once; j_gene: TRBJ2-7; CDR3aa: CASSLSYEQYF; CDR3nt: TGTGCCAGCAGCCTGTCCTACGAGCAGTACTTC
v_gene: TRBV6-5; d_gene: NA; abundance: once; j_gene: TRBJ2-5; CDR3aa: CASSYRVGGPTETQYF; CDR3nt: TGTGCCAGCAGTTATAGGGTGGGGGGGCCTACAGAGACCCAGTACTTC
v_gene: TRBV21-1; d_gene: NA; abundance: NA; j_gene: TRBJ1-5; CDR3aa: CASSNGETTLGNQPQHF; CDR3nt: TGTGCCAGCAGCAACGGTGAAACCACCCTCGGCAATCAGCCCCAGCATTTT
v_gene: TRBV24-1; d_gene: NA; abundance: NA; j_gene: TRBJ2-6; CDR3aa: CATSGGSDSSGANVLTF; CDR3nt: TGTGCCACCAGTGGAGGATCAGACAGCTCTGGGGCCAACGTCCTGACTTTC
v_gene: TRBV19; d_gene: TRBD1; abundance: NA; j_gene: TRBJ1-2; CDR3aa: CASTNRGNGYTF; CDR3nt: TGTGCCAGTACCAACAGGGGAAATGGCTACACCTTC
v_gene: TRBV20-1; d_gene: NA; abundance: NA; j_gene: TRBJ2-7; CDR3aa: CSATQGNEQYF; CDR3nt: TGCAGTGCGACGCAGGGTAACGAGCAGTACTTC
v_gene: TRBV24-1; d_gene: NA; abundance: NA; j_gene: TRBJ2-3; CDR3aa: CATSDAERLTDTQYF; CDR3nt: TGTGCCACCAGTGATGCGGAGCGCCTCACAGATACGCAGTATTTT
v_gene: TRBV2; d_gene: NA; abundance: NA; j_gene: TRBJ1-1; CDR3aa: CASRVGEIYSEAFF; CDR3nt: TGTGCCAGCAGGGTAGGAGAGATTTACTCTGAAGCTTTCTTT
v_gene: TRBV15; d_gene: NA; abundance: few; j_gene: TRBJ1-3; CDR3aa: CATSDYRVNTIYF; CDR3nt: TGTGCCACCAGCGATTACAGGGTAAACACCATATATTTT
v_gene: TRBV5-1; d_gene: NA; abundance: NA; j_gene: TRBJ2-7; CDR3aa: CASSFSSGQSYEQYF; CDR3nt: TGCGCCAGCAGCTTCAGCTCGGGACAAAGCTACGAGCAGTACTTC
v_gene: TRBV5-4; d_gene: NA; abundance: NA; j_gene: TRBJ2-1; CDR3aa: CASSLRQADNEQFF; CDR3nt: TGTGCCAGCAGCTTGAGGCAGGCAGACAATGAGCAGTTCTTC
v_gene: TRBV7-9; d_gene: NA; abundance: NA; j_gene: TRBJ2-1; CDR3aa: CASSLGQGSGNEQFF; CDR3nt: TGTGCCAGCAGCTTAGGGCAGGGATCCGGCAATGAGCAGTTCTTC
v_gene: TRBV10-3; d_gene: TRBD1; abundance: NA; j_gene: TRBJ2-3; CDR3aa: CAISTQRQGSALFGDTQYF; CDR3nt: TGTGCCATCAGCACCCAAAGACAGGGATCGGCATTGTTTGGAGATACGCAGTATTTT
v_gene: TRBV10-2; d_gene: TRBD2; abundance: once; j_gene: TRBJ2-3; CDR3aa: CASIASGADTQYF; CDR3nt: TGCGCCAGCATTGCTAGCGGGGCCGATACGCAGTATTTT
v_gene: TRBV5-1; d_gene: TRBD1; abundance: NA; j_gene: TRBJ2-1; CDR3aa: CASSSQGSRVEQFF; CDR3nt: TGCGCCAGCAGCTCACAGGGGAGTAGGGTTGAGCAGTTCTTC
v_gene: TRBV4-3; d_gene: NA; abundance: NA; j_gene: TRBJ2-7; CDR3aa: CASSQGSRPNEQYF; CDR3nt: TGCGCCAGCAGCCAAGGGTCGAGGCCCAACGAGCAGTACTTC
v_gene: TRBV5-8; d_gene: TRBD1; abundance: NA; j_gene: TRBJ1-1; CDR3aa: CASSVLGQGADAEAFF; CDR3nt: TGTGCCAGCAGCGTCTTAGGACAGGGGGCCGACGCTGAAGCTTTCTTT
v_gene: TRBV11-2; d_gene: NA; abundance: NA; j_gene: TRBJ2-7; CDR3aa: CASSSIGQAYEQYF; CDR3nt: TGTGCCAGCAGCTCCATTGGGCAGGCCTACGAGCAGTACTTC
v_gene: TRBV6-5; d_gene: NA; abundance: NA; j_gene: TRBJ2-7; CDR3aa: CASSYSISTGTEQYF; CDR3nt: TGTGCCAGCAGTTACTCGATTTCCACAGGGACCGAGCAGTACTTC
v_gene: TRBV27; d_gene: NA; abundance: NA; j_gene: TRBJ2-7; CDR3aa: CASSEQGYEQYF; CDR3nt: TGTGCCAGCAGTGAACAGGGCTACGAGCAGTACTTC
v_gene: TRBV5-1; d_gene: TRBD2; abundance: NA; j_gene: TRBJ2-1; CDR3aa: CASSFGLAGVLNYNEQFF; CDR3nt: TGCGCCAGCAGCTTCGGACTAGCGGGAGTACTGAACTACAATGAGCAGTTCTTC
v_gene: TRBV6-5; d_gene: NA; abundance: NA; j_gene: TRBJ2-7; CDR3aa: CASSWAGEQYF; CDR3nt: TGTGCCAGCAGTTGGGCAGGAGAGCAGTACTTC
v_gene: TRBV5-1; d_gene: TRBD1; abundance: NA; j_gene: TRBJ2-7; CDR3aa: CASSLAPGTGGDEQYF; CDR3nt: TGCGCCAGCAGCTTAGCCCCCGGGACAGGGGGCGACGAGCAGTACTTC
v_gene: TRBV11-2; d_gene: TRBD2; abundance: NA; j_gene: TRBJ2-1; CDR3aa: CASISWTSATNEQFF; CDR3nt: TGTGCCAGCATCTCGTGGACTAGCGCTACGAATGAGCAGTTCTTC
v_gene: TRBV5-1; d_gene: NA; abundance: NA; j_gene: TRBJ1-1; CDR3aa: CASNRGWVAGDTEAFF; CDR3nt: TGCGCCAGCAACCGGGGGTGGGTGGCGGGCGACACTGAAGCTTTCTTT
v_gene: TRBV2; d_gene: TRBD2; abundance: NA; j_gene: TRBJ2-3; CDR3aa: CASRLAGGMTDTQYF; CDR3nt: TGTGCCAGCAGGCTAGCGGGAGGGATGACAGATACGCAGTATTTT
v_gene: TRBV5-1; d_gene: NA; abundance: NA; j_gene: TRBJ2-2; CDR3aa: CASSLMVGEAGELFF; CDR3nt: TGCGCCAGCAGCTTGATGGTAGGGGAAGCCGGGGAGCTGTTTTTT
v_gene: TRBV7-3; d_gene: TRBD1; abundance: NA; j_gene: TRBJ1-1; CDR3aa: CASSLDRDTEAFF; CDR3nt: TGTGCCAGCAGCTTGGACAGGGACACTGAAGCTTTCTTT
v_gene: TRBV5-1; d_gene: NA; abundance: NA; j_gene: TRBJ2-5; CDR3aa: CASSPEPRAAGGRSTQYF; CDR3nt: TGCGCCAGCAGCCCGGAACCTCGAGCGGCAGGTGGAAGATCGACCCAGTACTTC
v_gene: TRBV2; d_gene: TRBD1; abundance: NA; j_gene: TRBJ2-4; CDR3aa: CASSGTGGGKNIQYF; CDR3nt: TGTGCCAGCAGTGGGACAGGGGGCGGCAAAAACATTCAGTACTTC
v_gene: TRBV6-5; d_gene: NA; abundance: NA; j_gene: TRBJ1-5; CDR3aa: CASSYSRDSNQPQHF; CDR3nt: TGTGCCAGCAGTTATAGCAGGGATAGCAATCAGCCCCAGCATTTT
v_gene: TRBV5-8; d_gene: TRBD1; abundance: NA; j_gene: TRBJ2-5; CDR3aa: CASSYGQGQETQYF; CDR3nt: TGTGCCAGCAGCTATGGACAGGGGCAAGAGACCCAGTACTTC